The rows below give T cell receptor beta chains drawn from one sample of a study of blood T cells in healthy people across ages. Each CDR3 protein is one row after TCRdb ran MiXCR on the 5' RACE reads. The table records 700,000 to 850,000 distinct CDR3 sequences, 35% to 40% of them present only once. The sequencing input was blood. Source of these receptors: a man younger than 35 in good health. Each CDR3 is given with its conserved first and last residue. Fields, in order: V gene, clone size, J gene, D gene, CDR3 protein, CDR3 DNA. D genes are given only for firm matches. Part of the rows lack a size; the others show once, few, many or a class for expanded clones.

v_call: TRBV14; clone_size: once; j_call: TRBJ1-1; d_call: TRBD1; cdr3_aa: CASSQDYVQGAVFF; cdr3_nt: TGTGCCAGCAGCCAAGATTATGTACAGGGGGCAGTTTTCTTT
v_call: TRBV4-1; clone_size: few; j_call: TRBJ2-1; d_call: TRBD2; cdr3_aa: CASSQGLAGANEQFF; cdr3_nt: TGCGCCAGCAGCCAAGGTCTAGCGGGGGCCAATGAGCAGTTCTTC
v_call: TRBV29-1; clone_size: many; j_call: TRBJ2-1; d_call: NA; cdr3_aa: CSVEVQGWRSNEQFF; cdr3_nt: TGCAGCGTTGAAGTGCAGGGATGGAGGTCCAATGAGCAGTTCTTC
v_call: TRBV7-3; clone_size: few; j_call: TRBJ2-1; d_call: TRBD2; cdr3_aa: CASSLNGGAYNEQFF; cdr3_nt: TGTGCCAGCAGCTTAAACGGGGGGGCCTACAATGAGCAGTTCTTC
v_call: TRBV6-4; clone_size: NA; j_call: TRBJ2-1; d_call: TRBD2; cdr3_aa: CASSELAGGPNEQFF; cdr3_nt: TGTGCCAGCAGTGAACTAGCGGGGGGGCCCAATGAGCAGTTCTTC
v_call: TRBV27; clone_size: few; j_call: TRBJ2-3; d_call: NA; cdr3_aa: CASSPETREDTQYF; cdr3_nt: TGTGCCAGCAGTCCTGAGACTAGGGAAGATACGCAGTATTTT
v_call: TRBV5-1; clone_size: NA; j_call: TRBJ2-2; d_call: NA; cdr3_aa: CASSGRTGNTGELFF; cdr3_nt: TGCGCCAGCAGCGGGAGGACAGGGAACACCGGGGAGCTGTTTTTT
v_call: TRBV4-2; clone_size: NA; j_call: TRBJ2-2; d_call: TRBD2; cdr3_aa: CASSREWTSRGELFF; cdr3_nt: TGTGCCAGCAGCCGAGAGTGGACTAGCCGAGGGGAGCTGTTTTTT
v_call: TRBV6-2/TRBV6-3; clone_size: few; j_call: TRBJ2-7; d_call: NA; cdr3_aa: CASSYPTESSYEQYF; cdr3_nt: TGTGCCAGCAGTTACCCTACAGAGAGCTCCTACGAGCAGTACTTC
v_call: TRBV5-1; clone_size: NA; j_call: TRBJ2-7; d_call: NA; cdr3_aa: CASSGTGNNEQYF; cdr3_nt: TGCGCCAGCAGCGGAACAGGGAACAACGAGCAGTACTTC
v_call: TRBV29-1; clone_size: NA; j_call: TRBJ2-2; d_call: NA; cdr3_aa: CSVEGTWGSNTGELFF; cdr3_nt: TGCAGCGTTGAGGGCACCTGGGGTTCGAACACCGGGGAGCTGTTTTTT
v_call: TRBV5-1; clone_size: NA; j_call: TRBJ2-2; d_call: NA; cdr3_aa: CASSSRTGNTGELFF; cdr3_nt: TGTGCCAGCAGTTCCCGGACGGGGAACACCGGGGAGCTGTTTTTT
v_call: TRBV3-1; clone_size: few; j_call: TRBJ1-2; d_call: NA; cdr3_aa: CASSQDPLDSYGYTF; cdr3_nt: TGTGCCAGCAGCCAAGATCCGCTGGACAGCTATGGCTACACCTTC
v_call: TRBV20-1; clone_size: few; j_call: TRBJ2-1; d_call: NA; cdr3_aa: CSARLLARGNDNEQFF; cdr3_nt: TGCAGTGCTAGACTCCTGGCAAGGGGGAATGACAATGAGCAGTTCTTC
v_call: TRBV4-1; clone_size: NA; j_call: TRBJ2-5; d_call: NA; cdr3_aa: CASSQDGVQTQYF; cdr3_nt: TGCGCCAGCAGCCAAGACGGGGTACAGACCCAGTACTTC
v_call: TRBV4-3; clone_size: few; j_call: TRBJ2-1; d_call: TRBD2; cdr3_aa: CASSQALASSYNEQFF; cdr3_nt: TGCGCCAGCAGCCAAGCACTAGCGAGCTCCTACAATGAGCAGTTCTTC
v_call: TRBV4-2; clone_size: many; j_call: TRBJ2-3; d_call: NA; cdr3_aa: CASSQDFTSGNTDTQYF; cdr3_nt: TGTGCCAGCAGCCAAGATTTTACTAGTGGAAACACAGATACGCAGTATTTT
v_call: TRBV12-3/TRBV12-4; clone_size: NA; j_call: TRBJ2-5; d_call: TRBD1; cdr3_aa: CAGSLGQGRRETQYF; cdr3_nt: TGTGCCGGCTCCCTTGGACAGGGAAGAAGGGAGACCCAGTACTTC
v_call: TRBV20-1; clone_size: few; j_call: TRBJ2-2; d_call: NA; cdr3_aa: CSARVGANTGELFF; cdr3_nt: TGCAGTGCTAGAGTGGGGGCAAACACCGGGGAGCTGTTTTTT
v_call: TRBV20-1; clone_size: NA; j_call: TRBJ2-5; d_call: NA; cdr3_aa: CSAPPGGSQETQYF; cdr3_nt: TGCAGTGCTCCTCCCGGAGGGTCTCAAGAGACCCAGTACTTC
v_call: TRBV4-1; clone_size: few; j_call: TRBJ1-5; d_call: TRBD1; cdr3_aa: CASSQESTGASQPQHF; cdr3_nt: TGCGCCAGCAGCCAAGAATCCACAGGGGCAAGTCAGCCCCAGCATTTT
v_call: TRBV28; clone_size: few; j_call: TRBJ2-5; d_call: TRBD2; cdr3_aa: CASRLGGEQETQYF; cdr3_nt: TGTGCCAGCAGATTGGGGGGGGAACAAGAGACCCAGTACTTC